The sequence of this T cell receptor (beta chain) was determined in a study of blood T cell repertoires in COVID-19. On this clone: This sample includes further DNA sequences coding for the same CDR3.

The CDR3 is 13 amino acids. Trimming cost V 0 bases and J 0 bases, with 3 bases left between them. Germline V gene lookup returns CDR1 MNHEY and CDR2 SVGAGI. The table came from immunoSEQ multiplex PCR; TCRdb's copy has only in-frame clones and leaves some out. The data hold about 300,000 clones, with around 89% observed a single time. The V and J genes are TRBV6-5 and TRBJ2-7; D unresolved. The sequenced sample was peripheral blood. The receptor was isolated from a man in his late teens or twenties who had recovered from COVID-19. CDR3 nucleotides: TGTGCCAGCAGTTACTCCTACTCCTACGAGCAGTACTTC. This gives the protein CASSYSYSYEQYF.